What follows are 23 T cell receptor beta chains derived from one specimen sequenced in a study of blood T cell repertoires in COVID-19 (dated by TCRdb to 2020 to 2022). The library was built by means of the immunoSEQ multiplex PCR assay. The immuneACCESS repertoire file appears here via TCRdb, limited to in-frame rearrangements. These files lack a portion of the clones; in checked studies, under half of the deficit traces to unresolved V genes, and the cause of the others is not known. The sample table contains 350,000 to 450,000 clones; only one count was recorded for roughly 90% of them. The leading ten clones occupy approximately 1.5% of the sample. Material: peripheral blood. The receptors here all came from a woman aged 40 to 50 with COVID-19, enrolled during active disease.

This chain links TRBV7-9 with TRBJ2-3, with a weak D call TRBD2 (5 bases). V lost 3 bases, J lost 1 base, and 11 bases lay in between. The CDR3 has 15 residues. The germline gives CDR1 SEHNR, CDR2 FQNEAQ (reference sequence). CDR3 loop: CASSFGSGGTDTQYF. The DNA of the CDR3 is TGTGCCAGCAGCTTTGGGAGTGGGGGCACAGATACGCAGTATTTT.

This chain joins TRBV5-4 and TRBJ1-1, with 9 bases that match TRBD1. CDR3 length: 15 amino acids. V gave up 0 bases and J gave up 5 bases; unmatched junction bases: 5. The germline CDR1 and CDR2 sequences are SGHNT and YYREEE (reference sequence). The CDR3 DNA follows: TGTGCCAGCAGCTTGGTTTCGGGACAGGGTACTGAAGCTTTCTTT. This encodes CASSLVSGQGTEAFF.

The chain is built from TRBV7-9 and TRBJ2-2, with D hard to call. This CDR3 region has 11 residues. The germline gives CDR1 SEHNR, CDR2 FQNEAQ (reference sequence). V dropped 5 bases and J dropped 6 bases, with 4 bases sitting between them. The CDR3 nucleotides read TGTGCCAGCAGCCGAGCCGGGGAGCTGTTTTTT. It translates to CASSRAGELFF.

The chain is built from TRBV28 and TRBJ1-5; D gene unclear. Trimming took 3 bases from V and 4 from J, leaving 7 bases between them. This CDR3 is built from 13 residues. The germline CDR1 and CDR2 sequences are MDHEN and SYDVKM. The CDR3 DNA sequence: TGTGCCAGCAGTTTTGGAGGGAATCAGCCCCAGCATTTT. Amino acids: CASSFGGNQPQHF.

The V gene is TRBV7-9, the J gene TRBJ1-2; D perhaps matches TRBD1 (6 bases). This CDR3 has 14 amino acids. Germline V gives CDR1 SEHNR, CDR2 FQNEAQ (reference sequence). V was cut by 4 bases and J by 8 bases, with 17 bases left in between. The CDR3 coding sequence is TGTGCCAGCAGCTCCTTACAGGGTCGATGGGGCTACACCTTC. This translates into CASSSLQGRWGYTF.

The chain carries TRBV7-8 and TRBJ2-7; 13 positions agree with TRBD2. The CDR3 is 18 residues long. V gave up 6 bases and J gave up 0 bases; unmatched junction bases: 11. In germline, CDR1 is SGHVS, CDR2 FQNEAQ. CDR3 amino acids: CASRSGTSGILSSYEQYF. CDR3 nucleotides: TGTGCCAGCAGATCCGGGACTAGCGGGATTCTGAGCTCCTACGAGCAGTACTTC.

CDR3 in amino acids: CASSQWAAQGDGYTF. Here the CDR3 DNA reads TGCGCCAGCAGCCAATGGGCCGCACAGGGGGACGGCTACACCTTC. This chain connects TRBV4-3 to TRBJ1-2, with 8 bases that match TRBD1. Trimming cost V 2 bases and J 8 bases; bases outside gene matches: 10. CDR1 is LGHNA, CDR2 YSLEER, per germline. The CDR3 is 15 residues long.

The chain carries TRBV27 and TRBJ2-3; TRBD1 matches 9 bases. The CDR3 totals 11 residues. Germline CDR1 MNHEY, CDR2 SMNVEV (reference sequence). The V segment lost 6 bases and the J segment 14 bases; nucleotides outside the gene matches: 6. CDR3 in amino acids: CASRDTGQGYF. DNA of the CDR3: TGTGCCAGCAGAGATACGGGACAGGGGTATTTT.

This CDR3 is CASRRGAGYEQYF. The CDR3 DNA follows: TGTGCCAGTAGACGGGGGGCCGGCTACGAGCAGTACTTC. The chain employs TRBV19 and TRBJ2-7; maybe TRBD2 (7 bases). In germline, CDR1 is LNHDA, CDR2 SQIVND (reference sequence). This CDR3 spans 13 amino acids. Trimming took off 6 bases at V and 3 bases at J, with 12 bases between the two ends.

V gene TRBV7-2 combines with J gene TRBJ2-1; TRBD2 matches 12 bases. The germline V gene encodes CDR1 SGHTA and CDR2 FQGNSA. V dropped 3 bases and J dropped 4; count of bases not matched to a gene: 7. The CDR3 runs 17 residues. CDR3 DNA: TGTGCCAGCAGCTTGACTAGCGGGAGTTTAGAATACAATGAGCAGTTCTTC. Residues: CASSLTSGSLEYNEQFF.

The V gene is TRBV5-1, the J gene TRBJ1-1; tentatively, D is TRBD1 (5 bases). Germline CDR1 is SGHRS and CDR2 is YFSETQ. The CDR3 is 13 amino acids. Trimming pared 5 bases from V and 0 bases from J, leaving 8 bases between. This chain's CDR3 is CASRDTVNTEAFF. CDR3 coding DNA: TGCGCCAGCAGGGACACTGTGAACACTGAAGCTTTCTTT.

To note about this clone: This sample includes further DNA sequences coding for the same CDR3. The rearrangement joins TRBV5-1 to TRBJ2-1; 13 bases agree with TRBD2. Germline V gene sequence: CDR1 SGHRS, CDR2 YFSETQ. With 4 bases clipped from V and 4 bases from J, the junction kept 2 bases outside the gene matches. The CDR3 is made up of 15 amino acids. The DNA of the CDR3 is TGCGCCAGCAGCCCGGGACTAGCGGGATACAATGAGCAGTTCTTC. It encodes CASSPGLAGYNEQFF.

The chain is built from TRBV2 and TRBJ2-1; 9 bases are shared with TRBD2. The CDR3 extends over 14 amino acids. The V segment lost 4 bases and the J segment 15 bases; nucleotides outside the gene matches: 13. Germline CDR1 and CDR2: SNHLY and FYNNEI. The CDR3 sequence is CASSAASGKGLRFF. CDR3 DNA sequence: TGTGCCAGCAGTGCGGCTAGCGGGAAGGGGTTAAGGTTCTTC.

V is TRBV7-3 and J is TRBJ1-2; 11 bases are shared with TRBD1. Germline-derived CDR1 and CDR2 are SGHTA and FQGTGA. The V segment lost 5 bases and the J segment 8 bases; nucleotides outside the gene matches: 4. The CDR3 consists of 13 residues. CDR3 nucleotides: TGTGCCAGCAGCCCGGGACAGGGGGAAGGCTACACCTTC. Translation gives CASSPGQGEGYTF.

The chain joins TRBV28 to TRBJ2-7; D is perhaps TRBD1 (6 bases). The CDR3 is 15 amino acids. CDR1 MDHEN and CDR2 SYDVKM come from the germline V gene. The V gene lost 6 bases and the J gene lost 2 bases, with 17 bases spanning the gap. The CDR3: CASSLVDRPTYEQYF. Written as DNA, the CDR3 is TGTGCCAGCAGCTTGGTTGACAGGCCAACCTACGAGCAGTACTTC.

V gene TRBV6-5 combines with J gene TRBJ2-7; possible D gene TRBD1, 5 bases. Between the trimmed V and J ends, which lost 7 bases and 4 bases, there was a span of 20 bases. From germline, CDR1 is MNHEY and CDR2 SVGAGI. There are 15 residues in the CDR3. The CDR3 DNA sequence: TGTGCCAGCACTCGGCTTCAGTCCCAGGGATACGAGCAGTACTTC. It codes for CASTRLQSQGYEQYF.

This chain joins TRBV7-2 and TRBJ1-1; 9 bases match TRBD1. Germline lookup yields CDR1 SGHTA and CDR2 FQGNSA. V lost 7 bases and J lost 4; bases outside the gene matches: 7. The CDR3 is 14 residues long. The CDR3 loop is CASIRQGGGTEAFF. CDR3 bases: TGTGCCAGCATCAGACAGGGGGGCGGCACTGAAGCTTTCTTT.

The J gene is TRBJ1-6, the V gene TRBV28; D might be TRBD1 (5 bases). CDR3 length: 13 residues. V dropped 6 bases and J dropped 13 bases, with 16 bases sitting between them. CDR1 is MDHEN, CDR2 SYDVKM, per germline. The DNA of the CDR3 is TGTGCCAGCAGGGGGCCGAGAATTCACCCCCTCCACTTT. Protein: CASRGPRIHPLHF.

The chain combines TRBV6-1 with TRBJ2-7; D is unresolved. Germline-derived CDR1 and CDR2 are MNHNS and SASEGT. The CDR3 extends over 13 amino acids. V shed 1 base and J shed 3 bases, with 7 bases lying between them. CDR3 in amino acids: CASSEGLHYEQYF. The CDR3 DNA is TGTGCCAGCAGTGAAGGGTTACACTACGAGCAGTACTTC.

J is TRBJ2-2 and V is TRBV11-3, with D possibly matching TRBD2 (5 bases). The germline gives CDR1 SGHNT, CDR2 YENEEA. Trimming shortened V by 5 bases and J by 4 bases, and 14 bases separated the two germline ends. CDR3 size: 15 residues. The CDR3 protein is CASSLRGRGTGELFF. The CDR3 DNA follows: TGTGCCAGCAGCCTACGGGGTCGCGGCACCGGGGAGCTGTTTTTT.

The V and J genes are TRBV5-1 and TRBJ2-7, with D perhaps TRBD1 (5 bases). There are 14 residues in the CDR3. CDR1 is SGHRS, CDR2 YFSETQ, per germline. Trimming removed 2 bases from V and 0 bases from J, with 9 bases in between. CDR3 in amino acids: CASSFMTVSYEQYF. The CDR3 coding sequence is TGCGCCAGCAGCTTCATGACAGTCTCCTACGAGCAGTACTTC.

This chain links TRBV27 with TRBJ1-1; TRBD1 matches 9 bases. The CDR3 runs to 18 residues. The ends lost 4 bases at V and 1 base at J; junction bases unmatched: 13. Germline assignment: CDR1 MNHEY and CDR2 SMNVEV (reference sequence). The CDR3 DNA sequence: TGTGCCAGCAGTTCAAGATCCGGGACAGGGATGGAGAACACTGAAGCTTTCTTT. Amino acid sequence: CASSSRSGTGMENTEAFF.

The genes are TRBV30 and TRBJ1-4; D not resolved. Germline CDR1 GTSNPN, CDR2 SVGIG (reference sequence). The V and J ends lost 4 bases and 8 bases respectively, with 14 bases between them. The CDR3 is 13 amino acids. The CDR3 DNA sequence: TGTGCCTGGAAACTTTTCGGTCCCGAAAAACTGTTTTTT. Encoded protein: CAWKLFGPEKLFF.